The 30 T cell receptor beta chains below come from one sample, sequenced in a study of lymphopenia after photon versus proton radiotherapy. Assay used: immunoSEQ multiplex PCR; TCRdb lists only in-frame clones, some missing. This table holds fewer than 25,000 clones, around 90% found once. The specimen comprised peripheral blood, sampled from a patient treated with proton-based radiotherapy. All receptors derive from a woman aged 70-85 years with pancreatic cancer. Some clones in this sample may be carry-over from other donors' samples.

V gene TRBV28 combines with J gene TRBJ2-1; D may match TRBD1 or TRBD2 (5 bases each). CDR1 and CDR2 (germline): MDHEN, SYDVKM. The CDR3 sequence is 13 residues long. Trimming cost V 11 bases and J 7 bases, with 18 bases left between them. CDR3 nucleotides: TGTGCCTGCCGAGGGGCCCGCTTAAATGAGCAGTTCTTC. It translates to CACRGARLNEQFF. Based on the CDR3 plus reference TRBV28 and TRBJ2-1, the full variable domain is DVKVTQSSRYLVKRTGEKVFLECVQDMDHENMFWYRQDPGLGLRLIYFSYDVKMKEKGDIPEGYSVSREKKERFSLILESASTNQTSMYLCACRGARLNEQFFGPGTRLTVL.

The chain joins TRBV7-9 to TRBJ2-7, with unresolved D. V was cut by 3 bases and J by 4 bases, with 4 bases left in between. CDR1 is SEHNR and CDR2 is FQNEAQ in the germline V gene (reference sequence). The CDR3 totals 11 residues. The CDR3 spells CASSFEYEQYF. The CDR3 DNA follows: TGTGCCAGCAGCTTTGAGTACGAGCAGTACTTC.

The chain joins TRBV11-2 to TRBJ2-1; D unclear. The CDR3 is 15 residues long. Trimming removed 1 base at V and 5 bases at J, with 12 bases between. The germline gives CDR1 SGHAT, CDR2 FQNNGV. CDR3 loop: CASSLGRYSHNEQFF. In DNA, the CDR3 is TGTGCCAGCAGCTTAGGACGCTATTCCCACAATGAGCAGTTCTTC.

The rearrangement links TRBV2 to TRBJ2-2, with D uncertain. The V end lost 4 bases, the J end lost 7 bases, and 13 bases lay between the germline ends. Germline V gene sequence: CDR1 SNHLY, CDR2 FYNNEI. The CDR3 extends over 14 amino acids. CDR3 residues: CASSGGIPLGELFF. The CDR3 DNA sequence: TGTGCCAGCAGTGGAGGAATTCCTCTCGGGGAGCTGTTTTTT.

The V and J genes are TRBV10-1 and TRBJ2-6; D may be TRBD2 (6 bases). The germline CDR1 and CDR2 sequences are WNHNN and SYGVQD (reference sequence). This CDR3 has 18 residues. Deletions cut 2 bases from V and 2 bases from J, with 16 bases between. CDR3 sequence: CASSEGPGALPGANVLTF. Here the CDR3 DNA reads TGCGCCAGCAGTGAGGGACCGGGAGCACTTCCTGGGGCCAACGTCCTGACTTTC.

The rearrangement joins TRBV18 to TRBJ2-3, with D tentatively TRBD2 (6 bases). Per the germline V gene, CDR1 is KGHSH and CDR2 is LQKENI. The germline V and J ends were trimmed by 4 bases and 0 bases, with 11 bases remaining between them. The CDR3 is 15 amino acids. This CDR3 reads CASSQVGGSTDTQYF. The CDR3 DNA follows: TGTGCCAGCTCACAGGTCGGAGGGAGCACAGATACGCAGTATTTT.

V usage is TRBV19 and J usage is TRBJ2-5; 7 bases line up with TRBD1. The CDR3 is 16 residues long. The junction had 15 bases not matched to a gene; V was cut back by 5 bases and J by 6 bases. Germline assignment: CDR1 LNHDA and CDR2 SQIVND (reference sequence). CDR3 sequence (DNA): TGTGCCAGTAGTTCGCACCTACAGGGGCCCGGGAAGACCCAGTACTTC. This translates into CASSSHLQGPGKTQYF.

V and J are TRBV30 and TRBJ1-3; 10 nucleotides line up with TRBD1. This CDR3 comprises 13 residues. The J segment lost 4 bases and the V segment lost 3 bases, leaving 0 bases of the junction unmatched. Per germline, CDR1 GTSNPN and CDR2 SVGIG (reference sequence). CDR3 bases: TGTGCCTGGAGGACAGGGGGCGGAAACACCATATATTTT. Protein product: CAWRTGGGNTIYF.

This rearrangement joins TRBV21-1 to TRBJ2-3; the table assigns TRBD1, which was not confirmed against the DNA. TRBV21-1 is reported as a pseudogene. CDR3 length: 15 amino acids. The CDR3 nucleotides are TGTGCCAGCAGCTTTGGGGGCTACTGCACAGATACGCAGTATTTT. It is translated as CASSFGGYCTDTQYF.

This sequence joins TRBV27 and TRBJ1-2, with D possibly TRBD1 on 5 matching bases. V lost 5 bases and J lost 4, with 26 bases in between. Germline V gene lookup returns CDR1 MNHEY and CDR2 SMNVEV (reference sequence). The CDR3 runs 18 residues. CDR3 loop: CASSPPNNRSGGGYGYTF. The CDR3 DNA reads TGTGCCAGCAGTCCCCCAAACAACAGGTCGGGGGGGGGCTATGGCTACACCTTC.

This rearrangement joins TRBV29-1 to TRBJ2-5, with D hard to call. V was clipped by 3 bases and J by 2 bases, with 7 bases between them. Germline V gene data show CDR1 as SQVTM and CDR2 as ANQGSEA. This CDR3 spans 12 amino acids. CDR3 protein: CSVETSQETQYF. In DNA form, the CDR3 reads TGCAGCGTTGAGACTTCACAAGAGACCCAGTACTTC.

This chain uses TRBV15 with TRBJ2-6; D remains ambiguous. V was shortened by 3 bases and J by 0 bases, with 9 bases between the two germline ends. The germline gives CDR1 LNHNV, CDR2 YYDKDF (reference sequence). The CDR3 loop spans 16 amino acids. CDR3 sequence (DNA): TGTGCCACCAGCAGGGGCAGTCTCTCTGGGGCCAACGTCCTGACTTTC. As protein: CATSRGSLSGANVLTF.

The chain joins TRBV28 to TRBJ1-2; tentatively, D is TRBD1 (5 bases). The V gene lost 4 bases and the J gene lost 6 bases, with 18 bases spanning the gap. This CDR3 has 15 residues. In germline, CDR1 is MDHEN, CDR2 SYDVKM. For the CDR3, the DNA is TGTGCCAGCAGTTACGCACAGGCGTTTGTCAATGGCTACACCTTC. It is translated as CASSYAQAFVNGYTF.

V usage is TRBV7-3 and J usage is TRBJ2-1, with 10 bases matching TRBD2. Germline V gene sequence: CDR1 SGHTA, CDR2 FQGTGA. CDR3 length equals 15 residues. The J segment lost 5 bases and the V segment lost 3 bases, leaving 4 bases of the junction unmatched. This CDR3 reads CASSFASGSHNEQFF. The CDR3 nucleotides read TGTGCCAGCAGCTTTGCTAGCGGGAGCCACAATGAGCAGTTCTTC. Together with reference TRBV7-3 and TRBJ2-1, the CDR3 gives the full variable domain: GAGVSQTPSNKVTEKGKYVELRCDPISGHTALYWYRQSLGQGPEFLIYFQGTGAADDSGLPNDRFFAVRPEGSVSTLKIQRTERGDSAVYLCASSFASGSHNEQFFGPGTRLTVL.

The J gene is TRBJ1-3, the V gene TRBV6-5, with D unresolved. CDR1 is MNHEY and CDR2 is SVGAGI in the germline V gene. This CDR3 comprises 15 residues. V lost 2 bases to trimming and J lost 0 bases, with 8 bases between them. CDR3 amino acids: CASSYGSFSGNTIYF. For the CDR3, the DNA is TGTGCCAGCAGTTACGGGAGCTTCTCTGGAAACACCATATATTTT.

This rearrangement joins TRBV5-1 to TRBJ2-3; the D is unclear. Germline V CDR1 and CDR2: SGHRS, YFSETQ. The V gene lost 0 bases and the J gene lost 0 bases, with 8 bases spanning the gap. The CDR3 runs 15 residues. The CDR3 DNA sequence: TGCGCCAGCAGCTTGGCGGAATTTAGCACAGATACGCAGTATTTT. Its translation: CASSLAEFSTDTQYF. The full variable domain, in which reference TRBV5-1 and TRBJ2-3 provide the parts outside the CDR3, is KAGVTQTPRYLIKTRGQQVTLSCSPISGHRSVSWYQQTPGQGLQFLFEYFSETQRNKGNFPGRFSGRQFSNSRSEMNVSTLELGDSALYLCASSLAEFSTDTQYFGPGTRLTVL.

This chain connects TRBV4-2 to TRBJ2-7; D is undetermined. In germline, CDR1 is LGHNA, CDR2 YNFKEQ. V shed 0 bases and J shed 5 bases, with 11 bases lying between them. This CDR3 region has 14 residues. CDR3 in amino acids: CASSQESSMDEQYF. The CDR3 nucleotides are TGTGCCAGCAGCCAAGAATCCTCAATGGACGAGCAGTACTTC.

Here the CDR3 reads CASSSPTGSAGNTIYF. The CDR3 DNA follows: TGTGCCAGCAGCTCACCTACAGGATCGGCTGGAAACACCATATATTTT. The gene calls are TRBV5-4 and TRBJ1-3, with D perhaps TRBD1 (5 bases). This CDR3 region has 16 residues. The V gene lost 3 bases and the J gene lost 2 bases, with 15 bases spanning the gap. The germline gives CDR1 SGHNT, CDR2 YYREEE (reference sequence).

V and J are TRBV2 and TRBJ2-3; D is unclear. V lost 3 bases and J 2 bases, leaving 9 bases between the germline ends. CDR3 length: 14 amino acids. Germline CDR1 reads SNHLY; CDR2 reads FYNNEI. CDR3 in amino acids: CASSEGVNTDTQYF. In DNA, the CDR3 is TGTGCCAGCAGTGAGGGTGTTAACACAGATACGCAGTATTTT.

The chain employs TRBV7-2 and TRBJ2-7, with D possibly matching TRBD1 (6 bases). Germline-derived CDR1 and CDR2 are SGHTA and FQGNSA. The CDR3 is 14 residues long. Trimming pared 1 base from V and 2 bases from J, leaving 9 bases between. CDR3: CASSLGQAAYEQYF. CDR3 DNA sequence: TGTGCCAGCAGCTTAGGACAGGCCGCCTACGAGCAGTACTTC.

The CDR3 coding sequence is TGCAGCGTTGAAGTCAGCTTGAACACTGAAGCTTTCTTT. Translated: CSVEVSLNTEAFF. The chain has TRBV29-1 and TRBJ1-1, with unresolved D. V was pared by 1 base and J by 0 bases, with 6 bases between. The CDR3 runs 13 residues. Per the germline V gene, CDR1 is SQVTM and CDR2 is ANQGSEA. The whole variable domain, filled in from reference TRBV29-1 and TRBJ1-1, reads SAVISQKPSRDICQRGTSLTIQCQVDSQVTMMFWYRQQPGQSLTLIATANQGSEATYESGFVIDKFPISRPNLTFSTLTVSNMSPEDSSIYLCSVEVSLNTEAFFGQGTRLTVV.

In this sample, this clone turned up once. This rearrangement joins TRBV5-6 to TRBJ1-2; unclear D gene. Between the trimmed V and J ends, which lost 4 bases and 5 bases, there was a span of 12 bases. Per the germline V gene, CDR1 is SGHDT and CDR2 is YYEEEE. There are 13 residues in the CDR3. The CDR3 region is CASSETQEYGYTF. In DNA form, the CDR3 reads TGTGCCAGCAGCGAAACGCAAGAGTATGGCTACACCTTC.

The V and J genes are TRBV19 and TRBJ1-1; weak D call: TRBD1 (6 bases). Germline-derived CDR1 and CDR2 are LNHDA and SQIVND (reference sequence). This CDR3 is built from 15 residues. Deletions cut 4 bases from V and 0 bases from J, with 12 bases between. The CDR3 nucleotides are TGTGCCAGTAGTAGACAGGAGACCATGAACACTGAAGCTTTCTTT. It translates to CASSRQETMNTEAFF. The whole variable domain, filled in from reference TRBV19 and TRBJ1-1, reads DGGITQSPKYLFRKEGQNVTLSCEQNLNHDAMYWYRQDPGQGLRLIYYSQIVNDFQKGDIAEGYSVSREKKESFPLTVTSAQKNPTAFYLCASSRQETMNTEAFFGQGTRLTVV.

A remark on this clone: Other nucleotide sequences in the sample specify the same CDR3. The rearrangement uses TRBV19 and TRBJ2-1; TRBD2 aligns across 8 bases. The junction had 17 bases not matched to a gene; V was cut back by 5 bases and J by 8 bases. Germline V gives CDR1 LNHDA, CDR2 SQIVND (reference sequence). The CDR3 covers 17 residues. This CDR3 reads CASSPPLGAGVNDEQFF. The CDR3 bases are TGTGCCAGTAGTCCCCCCTTGGGAGCGGGAGTAAACGATGAGCAGTTCTTC. Full variable domain (rest looked up from reference TRBV19 and TRBJ2-1): DGGITQSPKYLFRKEGQNVTLSCEQNLNHDAMYWYRQDPGQGLRLIYYSQIVNDFQKGDIAEGYSVSREKKESFPLTVTSAQKNPTAFYLCASSPPLGAGVNDEQFFGPGTRLTVL.

This clone was seen once. This chain links TRBV6-1 with TRBJ1-2; D gene unclear. The CDR3 consists of 11 residues. The V gene's germline CDR1 is MNHNS and CDR2 SASEGT. Between the trimmed V and J ends, which lost 0 bases and 8 bases, there was a span of 4 bases. CDR3 residues: CASSEARGYTF. CDR3 in DNA: TGTGCCAGCAGTGAAGCGCGGGGCTACACCTTC.

This clone was recorded once. The chain is built from TRBV27 and TRBJ2-7; D uncertain. The V gene lost 3 bases and the J gene lost 2 bases, with 11 bases spanning the gap. Germline loops: CDR1 MNHEY, CDR2 SMNVEV (reference sequence). This CDR3 contains 14 residues. The CDR3 DNA sequence: TGTGCCAGCAGTTTCGTCGGATTCACCTACGAGCAGTACTTC. It translates to CASSFVGFTYEQYF.

This chain links TRBV18 with TRBJ1-1; no clear D gene. The CDR3 length is 14 residues. Trimming took 2 bases from V and 1 from J, leaving 8 bases between them. Germline CDR1 reads KGHSH; CDR2 reads LQKENI. The CDR3 region is CASSPGQENTEAFF. The CDR3 DNA reads as TGTGCCAGCTCACCAGGGCAGGAGAACACTGAAGCTTTCTTT.

V usage is TRBV7-3 and J usage is TRBJ2-2; D not resolved. This CDR3 contains 15 residues. V lost 2 bases to trimming and J lost 0 bases, with 7 bases between them. Germline V gene lookup returns CDR1 SGHTA and CDR2 FQGTGA. The CDR3 here is CASSLGAPNTGELFF. Written as DNA, the CDR3 is TGTGCCAGCAGCTTAGGAGCACCGAACACCGGGGAGCTGTTTTTT.

This clone was picked up a small number of times. This chain's CDR3 is CATSLGPVTSGNTIYF. CDR3 in DNA: TGTGCCACCAGCCTTGGACCAGTCACCTCAGGAAACACCATATATTTT. The chain links TRBV15 to TRBJ1-3; D gene ambiguous. The V gene's germline CDR1 is LNHNV and CDR2 YYDKDF (reference sequence). The CDR3 sequence is 16 residues long. V was pared by 5 bases and J by 4 bases, with 18 bases between.

The V and J genes are TRBV19 and TRBJ1-2; a possible D gene is TRBD1 (6 bases). Germline lookup yields CDR1 LNHDA and CDR2 SQIVND (reference sequence). The CDR3 totals 14 residues. V lost 7 bases to trimming and J lost 5 bases, with 17 bases between them. In DNA form, the CDR3 reads TGTGCCAGTATTCAACACGGGACACAATATGGCTACACCTTC. The encoded protein is CASIQHGTQYGYTF.